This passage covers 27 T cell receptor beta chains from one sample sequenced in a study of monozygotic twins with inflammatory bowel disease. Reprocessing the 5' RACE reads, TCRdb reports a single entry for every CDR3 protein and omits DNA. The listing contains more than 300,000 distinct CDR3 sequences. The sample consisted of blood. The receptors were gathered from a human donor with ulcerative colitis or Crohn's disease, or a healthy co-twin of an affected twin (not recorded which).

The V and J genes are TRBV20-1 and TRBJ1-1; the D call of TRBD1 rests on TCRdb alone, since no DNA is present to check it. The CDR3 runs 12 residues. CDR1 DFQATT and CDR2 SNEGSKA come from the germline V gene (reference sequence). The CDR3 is CSAPTGGTEAFF.

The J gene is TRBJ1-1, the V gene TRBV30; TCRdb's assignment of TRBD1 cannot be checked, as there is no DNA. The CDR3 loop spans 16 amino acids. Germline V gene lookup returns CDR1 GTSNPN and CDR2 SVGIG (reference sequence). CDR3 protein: CAWSVLSQGMNTEAFF.

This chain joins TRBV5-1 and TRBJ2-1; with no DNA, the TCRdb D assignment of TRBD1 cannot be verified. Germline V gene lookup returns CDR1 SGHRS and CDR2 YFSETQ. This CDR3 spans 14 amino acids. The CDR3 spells CASSLSGAYNEQFF.

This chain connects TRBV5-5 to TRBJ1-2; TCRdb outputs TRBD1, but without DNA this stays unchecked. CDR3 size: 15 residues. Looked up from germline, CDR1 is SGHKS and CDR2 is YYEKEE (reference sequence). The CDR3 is CASSSATDQPGGYTF.

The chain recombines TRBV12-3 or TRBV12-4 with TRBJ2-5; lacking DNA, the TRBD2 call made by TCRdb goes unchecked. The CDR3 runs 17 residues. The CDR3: CASSPPLGVGSQETQYF.

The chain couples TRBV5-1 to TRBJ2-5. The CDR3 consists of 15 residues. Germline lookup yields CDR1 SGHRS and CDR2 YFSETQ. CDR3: CASSLAISIKETQYF.

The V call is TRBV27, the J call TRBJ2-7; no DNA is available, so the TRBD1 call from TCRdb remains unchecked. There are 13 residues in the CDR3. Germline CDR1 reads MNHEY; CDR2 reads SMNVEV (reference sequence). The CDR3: CASSWGLIYEQYF.

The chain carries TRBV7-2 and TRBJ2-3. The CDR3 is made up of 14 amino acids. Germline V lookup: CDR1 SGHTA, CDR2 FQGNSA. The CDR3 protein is CASSSGPVTDTQYF.

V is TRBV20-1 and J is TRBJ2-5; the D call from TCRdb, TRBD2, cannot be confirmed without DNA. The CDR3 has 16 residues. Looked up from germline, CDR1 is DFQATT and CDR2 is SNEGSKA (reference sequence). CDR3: CSRTGLAGGPREIQYF.

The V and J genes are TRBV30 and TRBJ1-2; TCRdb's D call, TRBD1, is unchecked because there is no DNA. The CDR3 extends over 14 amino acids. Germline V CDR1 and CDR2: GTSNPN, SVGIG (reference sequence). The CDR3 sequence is CAWRQGGGGYGYTF.

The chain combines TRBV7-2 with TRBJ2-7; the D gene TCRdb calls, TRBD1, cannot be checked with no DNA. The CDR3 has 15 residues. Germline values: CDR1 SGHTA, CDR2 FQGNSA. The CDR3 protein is CASSLKGQGSYEQYF. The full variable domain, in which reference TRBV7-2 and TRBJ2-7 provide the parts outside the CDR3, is GAGVSQSPSNKVTEKGKDVELRCDPISGHTALYWYRQSLGQGLEFLIYFQGNSAPDKSGLPSDRFSAERTGGSVSTLTIQRTQQEDSAVYLCASSLKGQGSYEQYFGPGTRLTVT.

This chain's CDR3 is CASSVDQGVYEQYF. The chain has TRBV9 and TRBJ2-7; TCRdb gives TRBD1 as the D gene, but with no DNA this cannot be confirmed. This CDR3 is built from 14 residues. Germline CDR1 SGDLS, CDR2 YYNGEE. The complete variable domain, with remaining parts taken from reference TRBV9 and TRBJ2-7, reads DSGVTQTPKHLITATGQRVTLRCSPRSGDLSVYWYQQSLDQGLQFLIQYYNGEERAKGNILERFSAQQFPDLHSELNLSSLELGDSALYFCASSVDQGVYEQYFGPGTRLTVT.

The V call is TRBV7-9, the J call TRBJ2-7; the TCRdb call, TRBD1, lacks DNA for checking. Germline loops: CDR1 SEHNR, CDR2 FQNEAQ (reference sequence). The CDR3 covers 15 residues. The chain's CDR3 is CASSLAQGKYYEQYF.

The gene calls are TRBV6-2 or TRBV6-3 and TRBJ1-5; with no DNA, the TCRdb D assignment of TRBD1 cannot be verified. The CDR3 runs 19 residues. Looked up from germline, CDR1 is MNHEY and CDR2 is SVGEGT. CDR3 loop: CASSYRAGRRGASNQPQHF.

The CDR3 loop is CASSPPGGTEAFF. The chain combines TRBV7-9 with TRBJ1-1; TCRdb's D call, TRBD1, is unchecked because there is no DNA. This CDR3 has 13 amino acids. CDR1 and CDR2 from the germline V gene are SEHNR and FQNEAQ (reference sequence). Supplemented by reference TRBV7-9 and TRBJ1-1, the full variable domain reads DTGVSQNPRHKITKRGQNVTFRCDPISEHNRLYWYRQTLGQGPEFLTYFQNEAQLEKSRLLSDRFSAERPKGSFSTLEIQRTEQGDSAMYLCASSPPGGTEAFFGQGTRLTVV.

CDR3 region: CASRTDRVNTGELFF. The chain recombines TRBV7-2 with TRBJ2-2; the D call of TRBD1 rests on TCRdb alone, since no DNA is present to check it. The germline gives CDR1 SGHTA, CDR2 FQGNSA. The length of the CDR3 is 15 residues.

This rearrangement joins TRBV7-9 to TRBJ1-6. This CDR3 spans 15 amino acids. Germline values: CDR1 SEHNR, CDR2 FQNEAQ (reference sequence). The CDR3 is CASSLRDGDNSPLHF.

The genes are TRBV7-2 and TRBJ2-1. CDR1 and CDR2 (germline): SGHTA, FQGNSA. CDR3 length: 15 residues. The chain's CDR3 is CASSLGPQSYNEQFF.

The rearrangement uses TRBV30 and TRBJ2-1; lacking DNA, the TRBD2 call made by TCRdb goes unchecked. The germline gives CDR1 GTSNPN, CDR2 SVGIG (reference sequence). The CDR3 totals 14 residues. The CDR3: CAWSVAGGRYEQFF.

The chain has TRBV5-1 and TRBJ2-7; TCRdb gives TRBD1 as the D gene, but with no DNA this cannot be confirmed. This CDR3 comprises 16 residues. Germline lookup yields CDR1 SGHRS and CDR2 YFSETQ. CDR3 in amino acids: CASQRGGSGLAYEQYF.

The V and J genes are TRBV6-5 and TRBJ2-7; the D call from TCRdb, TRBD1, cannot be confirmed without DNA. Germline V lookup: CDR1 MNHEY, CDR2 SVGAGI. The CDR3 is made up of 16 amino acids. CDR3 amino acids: CASSSPRTGGSYEQYF.

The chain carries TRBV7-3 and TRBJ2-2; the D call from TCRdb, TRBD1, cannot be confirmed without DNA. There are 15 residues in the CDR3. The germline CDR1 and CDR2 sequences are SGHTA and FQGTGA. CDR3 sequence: CATSTGGPNTGELFF.

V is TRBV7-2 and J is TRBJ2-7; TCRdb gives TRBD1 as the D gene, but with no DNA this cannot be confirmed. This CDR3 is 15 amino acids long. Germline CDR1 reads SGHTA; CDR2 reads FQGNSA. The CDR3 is CASSLARVPSYEQYF.

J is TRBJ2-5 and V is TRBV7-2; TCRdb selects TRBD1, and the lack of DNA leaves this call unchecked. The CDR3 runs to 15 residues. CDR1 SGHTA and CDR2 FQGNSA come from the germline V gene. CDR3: CASTPANRDGETQYF.

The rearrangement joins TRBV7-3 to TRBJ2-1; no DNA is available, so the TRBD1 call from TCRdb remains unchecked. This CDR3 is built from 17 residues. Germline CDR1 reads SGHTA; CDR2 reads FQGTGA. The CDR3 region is CASSLEGGGLPYNEQFF.

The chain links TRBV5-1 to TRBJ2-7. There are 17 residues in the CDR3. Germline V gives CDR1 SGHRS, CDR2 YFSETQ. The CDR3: CASSLDVWDVDSYEQYF.

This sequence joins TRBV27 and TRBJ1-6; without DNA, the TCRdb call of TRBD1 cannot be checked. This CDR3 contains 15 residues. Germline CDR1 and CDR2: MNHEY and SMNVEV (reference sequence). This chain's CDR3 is CASTQARSGDSPLHF.